A single sample gave rise to the 30 T cell receptor beta chains below, sequenced in a study of T cells after yellow fever vaccination. MiXCR, run by TCRdb on the 5' RACE reads, gives a single entry per CDR3 protein. The data hold around 100,000 distinct CDR3 sequences, with 7.5% to 9.5% observed a single time. The sample here was CD8+ T cells sorted from PBMCs, taken 45 days after the yellow fever booster vaccination. These receptors originate from a man aged 30 to 39 who received the YFV17D yellow fever vaccine.

V is TRBV5-6 and J is TRBJ1-1; weak D call: TRBD1 (5 bases). This CDR3 contains 14 residues. Between the trimmed V and J ends, which lost 0 bases and 9 bases, there was a span of 15 bases. Germline V gene sequence: CDR1 SGHDT, CDR2 YYEEEE. The CDR3, as DNA: TGTGCCAGCAGCTTGGCCTTGGACACCCTAAAAGCTTTCTTT. It translates to CASSLALDTLKAFF. Variable domain in full (rest from reference TRBV5-6 and TRBJ1-1): DAGVTQSPTHLIKTRGQQVTLRCSPKSGHDTVSWYQQALGQGPQFIFQYYEEEERQRGNFPDRFSGHQFPNYSSELNVNALLLGDSALYLCASSLALDTLKAFFGQGTRLTVV.

As for this clonotype: A much larger clone lies one base from this, so it may be a read error. V gene TRBV7-8 combines with J gene TRBJ2-7, with D unresolved. Trimming cost V 1 base and J 6 bases, with 7 bases left between them. Germline V gives CDR1 SGHVS, CDR2 FQNEAQ. The CDR3 is 12 residues long. CDR3: CASSLGWIEQYF. Written as DNA, the CDR3 is TGTGCCAGCAGCTTAGGGTGGATCGAGCAGTACTTC.

Ten or more counts support this clonotype. The rearrangement uses TRBV5-1 and TRBJ2-1, with 7 bases identical to TRBD2. The CDR3 loop spans 16 amino acids. V shed 2 bases and J 4 bases; nucleotides not matched to a gene: 9. CDR1 is SGHRS, CDR2 YFSETQ, per germline. CDR3 nucleotide sequence: TGCGCCAGCAGCTTCCGGGACTACACCCCTTACAATGAGCAGTTCTTC. Translation: CASSFRDYTPYNEQFF.

This clonotype was recorded many times. The rearrangement links TRBV10-2 to TRBJ2-7; D is ambiguous. The V gene lost 10 bases and the J gene lost 0 bases, with 19 bases spanning the gap. Germline CDR1 reads WSHSY; CDR2 reads SAAADI. The CDR3 has 15 residues. The CDR3 DNA is TGCGCCACTTCCCCCGACACCTCGAGCTCCTACGAGCAGTACTTC. Translating gives CATSPDTSSSYEQYF.

Details on this clonotype: Being one base from a much bigger clone, this may be a read error. This chain links TRBV7-8 with TRBJ2-3; D is uncertain. The CDR3 runs to 16 residues. Germline V gene lookup returns CDR1 SGHVS and CDR2 FQNEAQ. V was clipped by 0 bases and J by 0 bases, with 10 bases between them. CDR3 coding DNA: TGTGCCAGCAGCTTAGCAGGAAAAATGAGCACAGATACGCAGTATTTT. Residues: CASSLAGKMSTDTQYF.

This clonotype was recorded a few times. The chain has TRBV5-4 and TRBJ2-5; D possibly matches TRBD1 or TRBD2 (5 bases each). Trimming shortened V by 2 bases and J by 1 base, and 12 bases separated the two germline ends. CDR1 SGHNT and CDR2 YYREEE come from the germline V gene (reference sequence). This CDR3 is 15 amino acids long. CDR3 sequence reads: CASSFGTDFQETQYF. CDR3 coding DNA: TGTGCCAGCAGCTTCGGGACGGACTTCCAAGAGACCCAGTACTTC.

Only a few counts were recorded for this clonotype. The chain joins TRBV29-1 to TRBJ2-7; TRBD1 is a possible D gene (5 bases). The V gene lost 7 bases and the J gene lost 0 bases, with 10 bases spanning the gap. The CDR3 consists of 12 residues. Germline loops: CDR1 SQVTM, CDR2 ANQGSEA. Here the CDR3 reads CSAQGDSYEQYF. In DNA, the CDR3 is TGCAGCGCCCAAGGGGACTCCTACGAGCAGTACTTC.

This clonotype showed up many times. This chain connects TRBV25-1 to TRBJ2-7; D not resolved. V was cut by 2 bases and J by 3 bases, with 8 bases left in between. This CDR3 spans 13 amino acids. Germline assignment: CDR1 MGHDK and CDR2 SYGVNS. The DNA for the CDR3 is TGTGCCAGCAGTGAAGGGAACTTCTACGAGCAGTACTTC. Encoded protein: CASSEGNFYEQYF.

This clonotype showed up many times. The chain has TRBV9 and TRBJ1-3; D gene ambiguous. The V end was cut by 4 bases, the J end by 4 bases, with 12 bases between. Looked up from germline, CDR1 is SGDLS and CDR2 is YYNGEE. The CDR3 consists of 14 residues. CDR3 nucleotide sequence: TGTGCCAGCAGCCCCGGGCCCGGGGGAAACACCATATATTTT. Its translation: CASSPGPGGNTIYF.

Ten or more counts support this clonotype. The chain is built from TRBV10-2 and TRBJ2-7, with 15 bases lining up with TRBD2. Germline CDR1 reads WSHSY; CDR2 reads SAAADI. CDR3 length equals 17 residues. Trimming took 6 bases from V and 2 from J; bases not matched to a gene: 8. CDR3 sequence (DNA): TGCGCCAGCAGAGGACTAGCGGGAGGGCCTTTTACCTACGAGCAGTACTTC. Amino acid sequence: CASRGLAGGPFTYEQYF.

The table lists this clonotype with a few counts. The V call is TRBV7-6, the J call TRBJ2-3, with 9 bases identical to TRBD2. V shed 1 base and J 5 bases; nucleotides not matched to a gene: 7. Germline lookup yields CDR1 SGHVS and CDR2 FNYEAQ. This CDR3 spans 16 amino acids. The CDR3 DNA reads TGTGCCAGCAGCTTAGTAGTAGCGGGAGTCGGAGATACGCAGTATTTT. Its translation: CASSLVVAGVGDTQYF. The full variable domain, its missing parts supplied by reference TRBV7-6 and TRBJ2-3, is GAGVSQSPRYKVTKRGQDVALRCDPISGHVSLYWYRQALGQGPEFLTYFNYEAQQDKSGLPNDRFSAERPEGSISTLTIQRTEQRDSAMYRCASSLVVAGVGDTQYFGPGTRLTVL.

The rearrangement uses TRBV16 and TRBJ1-1; no definite D call. Deletions cut 2 bases from V and 4 bases from J, with 11 bases between. This CDR3 is built from 14 residues. Germline lookup yields CDR1 KGHSY and CDR2 FQNENV. The CDR3 nucleotides read TGTGCCAGCAGCCAACCCCCGGTAGGCACTGAAGCTTTCTTT. This translates into CASSQPPVGTEAFF.

This clonotype showed up just a few times. This sequence joins TRBV7-2 and TRBJ2-5; TRBD2 agrees at 14 bases. This CDR3 contains 16 residues. The ends lost 5 bases at V and 4 bases at J; junction bases unmatched: 6. Germline CDR1 SGHTA, CDR2 FQGNSA. CDR3 sequence: CASSNKGLAGGETQYF. Here the CDR3 DNA reads TGTGCCAGCAGCAATAAAGGACTAGCGGGAGGAGAGACCCAGTACTTC.

The chain couples TRBV7-2 to TRBJ2-5; 8 bases are a match to TRBD2. V was pared by 3 bases and J by 5 bases, with 8 bases of the junction left unmatched. CDR1 SGHTA and CDR2 FQGNSA come from the germline V gene. The CDR3 is 15 residues long. CDR3 DNA: TGTGCCAGCAGCTTTGGGGGACTAGATATGGAGACCCAGTACTTC. Its protein is CASSFGGLDMETQYF.

This clonotype occurred many times. The CDR3 nucleotides are TGTGCCACCAGTGATAATGTTCATGAGCAGTTCTTC. Translating gives CATSDNVHEQFF. The gene calls are TRBV24-1 and TRBJ2-1; no reliable D call. The length of the CDR3 is 12 residues. V lost 3 bases and J 8 bases, leaving 7 bases between the germline ends. In germline, CDR1 is KGHDR, CDR2 SFDVKD.

Comment on this clonotype: This sequence may be a read error, since a much larger clone differs from it by one base. The CDR3 protein is CSAWVSTAVINEQFF. The DNA for the CDR3 is TGCAGTGCTTGGGTCTCTACGGCGGTAATTAATGAGCAGTTCTTC. The rearrangement uses TRBV20-1 and TRBJ2-1; D gene unclear. Trimming pared 5 bases from V and 7 bases from J, leaving 21 bases between. The V gene's germline CDR1 is DFQATT and CDR2 SNEGSKA (reference sequence). The CDR3 contains 15 residues.

There are many counts of this clonotype. This chain uses TRBV29-1 with TRBJ2-2; 8 nucleotides align to TRBD1. The V gene end was trimmed by 7 bases and the J gene end by 5 bases; junction bases not matched to a gene: 9. Germline assignment: CDR1 SQVTM and CDR2 ANQGSEA. The CDR3 contains 14 residues. The CDR3 reads CSGRGQGGTGELFF. CDR3 bases: TGCAGCGGACGAGGACAGGGCGGGACCGGGGAGCTGTTTTTT.

This clonotype was seen ten or more times. The chain links TRBV28 to TRBJ2-1; 7 bases map to TRBD2. With 5 bases clipped from V and 7 bases from J, the junction kept 5 bases outside the gene matches. The CDR3 spans 13 residues. Looked up from germline, CDR1 is MDHEN and CDR2 is SYDVKM. Written as DNA, the CDR3 is TGTGCCAGCAGTGCGGGACTAACAAATGAGCAGTTCTTC. Translation: CASSAGLTNEQFF.

The J gene is TRBJ2-1, the V gene TRBV5-6; TRBD1 aligns across 7 bases. J was trimmed by 4 bases and V by 1 base; bases with no gene match: 5. Germline loops: CDR1 SGHDT, CDR2 YYEEEE. The CDR3 totals 15 residues. The CDR3 DNA sequence: TGTGCCAGCAGCTTGATTTGGGACAGTTACAATGAGCAGTTCTTC. Amino acids: CASSLIWDSYNEQFF. The full variable domain, rest sourced from reference TRBV5-6 and TRBJ2-1, is DAGVTQSPTHLIKTRGQQVTLRCSPKSGHDTVSWYQQALGQGPQFIFQYYEEEERQRGNFPDRFSGHQFPNYSSELNVNALLLGDSALYLCASSLIWDSYNEQFFGPGTRLTVL.

Ten or more counts support this clonotype. V and J are TRBV6-2 or TRBV6-3 and TRBJ2-7, with D perhaps matching TRBD1 (5 bases). V was pared by 4 bases and J by 12 bases, with 16 bases between. The germline V gene encodes CDR1 MNHEY and CDR2 SVGEGT. The CDR3 consists of 12 residues. The CDR3 bases are TGTGCCAGCAGTTCCAACAGGTTGGATTCGTACTTC. This gives the protein CASSSNRLDSYF.

In this sample, this clonotype turned up many times. V usage is TRBV30 and J usage is TRBJ2-5, with D possibly being TRBD2 (6 bases). The germline V gene has CDR1 GTSNPN and CDR2 SVGIG (reference sequence). The CDR3 spans 12 residues. Trimming pared 0 bases from V and 5 bases from J, leaving 7 bases between. CDR3 in DNA: TGTGCCTGGAGTGTTCGGGGGGAGACCCAGTACTTC. Amino acid sequence: CAWSVRGETQYF.

This clonotype was counted many times. The genes are TRBV4-2 and TRBJ2-3; TRBD2 matches at 7 bases. Germline V gene data show CDR1 as LGHNA and CDR2 as YNFKEQ. CDR3 length: 14 residues. V shed 1 base and J 4 bases; nucleotides not matched to a gene: 2. The CDR3 DNA follows: TGTGCCAGCAGCCAAGGCGGGAGCGCAGATACGCAGTATTTT. The encoded protein is CASSQGGSADTQYF.

This clonotype occurred many times. The chain is built from TRBV19 and TRBJ2-1; a weak D match, TRBD1 (6 bases). This CDR3 has 13 amino acids. The V gene lost 5 bases and the J gene lost 6 bases, with 11 bases spanning the gap. Germline CDR1 is LNHDA and CDR2 is SQIVND (reference sequence). The CDR3: CASSQGISNEQFF. The CDR3 bases are TGTGCCAGTAGTCAGGGGATCAGCAATGAGCAGTTCTTC.

This clonotype occurred a few times. V is TRBV9 and J is TRBJ2-3; D is perhaps TRBD2 (6 bases). From germline, CDR1 is SGDLS and CDR2 YYNGEE. Trimming cost V 1 base and J 1 base, with 7 bases left between them. CDR3 length: 14 residues. CDR3 sequence (DNA): TGTGCCAGCAGCGTACCGGGAGGCACAGATACGCAGTATTTT. Protein: CASSVPGGTDTQYF.

Many counts were recorded for this clonotype. This rearrangement joins TRBV5-1 to TRBJ2-7; TRBD1 agrees at 9 bases. The CDR3 has 14 amino acids. J lost 5 bases, V lost 4 bases, and 7 bases had no gene match. Germline assignment: CDR1 SGHRS and CDR2 YFSETQ. The CDR3 reads CASSHPDRGHEQYF. Written as DNA, the CDR3 is TGCGCCAGCAGCCACCCGGACAGGGGCCACGAGCAGTACTTC.

The genes are TRBV19 and TRBJ1-1; no firm D call. V lost 3 bases and J 7 bases, leaving 12 bases between the germline ends. Germline CDR1 reads LNHDA; CDR2 reads SQIVND (reference sequence). The CDR3 totals 13 residues. The CDR3 region is CASSIGQAIEAFF. Written as DNA, the CDR3 is TGTGCCAGTAGTATTGGTCAGGCGATTGAAGCTTTCTTT. Variable domain in full (rest from reference TRBV19 and TRBJ1-1): DGGITQSPKYLFRKEGQNVTLSCEQNLNHDAMYWYRQDPGQGLRLIYYSQIVNDFQKGDIAEGYSVSREKKESFPLTVTSAQKNPTAFYLCASSIGQAIEAFFGQGTRLTVV.

Of note for this clonotype: A much more abundant neighbour one base away suggests this may be a read error. In DNA, the CDR3 is TGTGCCAGCAGCGTAGTAGGCTGGACCTCTAGCACAGGTACGCAGTATTTT. It codes for CASSVVGWTSSTGTQYF. This chain uses TRBV9 with TRBJ2-3; either TRBD1 or TRBD2 may supply D (5 bases each). The V gene's germline CDR1 is SGDLS and CDR2 YYNGEE. This CDR3 region has 17 residues.

This clonotype has ten or more counts. The chain recombines TRBV5-1 with TRBJ2-2; D call uncertain. Trimming cost V 0 bases and J 2 bases, with 8 bases left between them. Germline CDR1 and CDR2: SGHRS and YFSETQ. This CDR3 has 15 amino acids. The CDR3 here is CASSLADANTGELFF. CDR3 coding DNA: TGCGCCAGCAGCTTGGCCGACGCTAACACCGGGGAGCTGTTTTTT.

In the case of this clonotype: A much larger clone differs by one base, so this may be a read error. No conserved phenylalanine or tryptophan ends this CDR3, so it is likely a read error. V is TRBV20-1 and J is TRBJ2-1, with D possibly matching TRBD1 (8 bases). The germline V gene has CDR1 DFQATT and CDR2 SNEGSKA (reference sequence). V lost 6 bases, J lost 9 bases, and 18 bases lay in between. The CDR3 runs to 13 residues. CDR3 amino acids: CSADREGRREQFS. CDR3 sequence (DNA): TGCAGTGCGGACAGGGAGGGGAGGCGTGAGCAGTTCTCC.

V usage is TRBV7-8 and J usage is TRBJ1-1; D gene unclear. Germline V gene lookup returns CDR1 SGHVS and CDR2 FQNEAQ. This CDR3 region has 13 residues. The V end was cut by 5 bases, the J end by 7 bases, with 14 bases between. CDR3 residues: CASSLSHVGEAFF. CDR3 DNA sequence: TGTGCCAGCAGCCTAAGTCACGTCGGTGAAGCTTTCTTT. Combining the CDR3 with reference TRBV7-8 and TRBJ1-1 gives the whole variable domain GAGVSQSPRYKVAKRGQDVALRCDPISGHVSLFWYQQALGQGPEFLTYFQNEAQLDKSGLPSDRFFAERPEGSVSTLKIQRTQQEDSAVYLCASSLSHVGEAFFGQGTRLTVV.